This TCR beta chain was sequenced for a study of Ad26.COV2.S vaccination and SARS-CoV-2 variants. With respect to this clone: The junction does not match germline at one end; this may be a read error.

Profiling relied on immunoSEQ multiplex PCR, and the TCRdb table lists in-frame clones only, not all of them. This table holds 430,000 or so clones, 90% found once. The sample's treatment: around 19 received Ad26.COV2.S at low or high dose, single or two shots; about five received placebo; per-sample allocation not given. Day 63 after the first injection of vaccine or placebo was the sampling time. The CDR3 length is 13 residues. The germline V gene has CDR1 ENHRY and CDR2 SYGVKD. This specimen was peripheral blood, taken in a trial of Ad26.COV2.S vaccine versus placebo. The chain has TRBV10-3 and TRBJ1-1; TRBD1 is a possible D gene (6 bases). The receptor was isolated from a person between 18 and 60 years old who received the Ad26.COV2.S COVID-19 vaccine or a placebo. The CDR3 DNA is TGTGCCATCAGTGAGCCAACCTATCCGGGACAAGCATTT. The encoded protein is CAISEPTYPGQAF.